This T cell receptor beta chain was captured by sequencing in a study of cytomegalovirus exposure and HLA in healthy donors. A multiplex PCR was run with 60 Vbeta primers and 13 Jbeta primers. Original processing methods: In a later analysis, the count reached some 75 million unique TCR beta chains, with about 12 million shared. Clones were sequenced by immunoSEQ multiplex PCR, and TCRdb holds only the in-frame ones, with some missing. The V and J calls and clone size are taken from that table; D and trimming were inferred from the DNA. The sample lists roughly 66,000 clones; less than 80% were seen once. Study-wide results and caveats: Researchers reported that a few CMV-associated chains were confirmed in vitro as CMV antigen-specific. Other equally common chains were less clonally expanded than HLA-associated TCR beta chains, a later analysis showed. A previous analysis found most TCR beta V segments productive roughly 87% or roughly 30% of the time.

Concerning this clone: Its target is unknown.

With V trimmed by 0 bases and J by 4 bases, 3 bases remained unmatched. Germline V CDR1 and CDR2: MNHEY, SVGAGI. The CDR3 has 15 residues. The sample comprised PBMCs. This clonotype was sampled from a woman aged 50 to 60 in good health and CMV-seronegative. The chain combines TRBV6-5 with TRBJ1-1; 9 positions agree with TRBD1. The CDR3: CASSYSGQGGTEAFF. CDR3 nucleotide sequence: TGTGCCAGCAGTTACTCGGGACAGGGTGGCACTGAAGCTTTCTTT.